This T cell receptor beta chain was captured by sequencing in a study of T cells in narcolepsy. Study as a whole: Healthy controls were enrolled alongside patients with narcolepsy type 1 or type 2. Notes on the study in general: Autoreactive clonotypes reportedly recurred in blood of same and different patients, not controls. HCRT-specific and TRIB2-specific autoreactive clonotypes appeared among same-patient CSF and blood CD4+ clonotypes.

The CDR3 sequence is 13 residues long. Trimming removed 1 base from V and 7 bases from J, with 11 bases in between. Germline V gene lookup returns CDR1 SQVTM and CDR2 ANQGSEA. Some clones are missing from TCRdb's copy, which holds only in-frame ones; the method was immunoSEQ multiplex PCR. The sample lists tens of thousands of clones, roughly 80% occurring once. Notes on this clone: The antigen remains undetermined.

The sequencing sample was made of memory (CD45RA-) CD4+ T cells from blood. V usage is TRBV29-1 and J usage is TRBJ2-4, with D tentatively TRBD2 (6 bases). This receptor was taken from a human donor in good health. Written as DNA, the CDR3 is TGCAGCGTTGAAGGAGGCGGGACTAACATTCAGTACTTC. It is translated as CSVEGGGTNIQYF.